This TCR beta chain was documented in a study of CD8 T cells in ankylosing spondylitis. General study results and limits: Disease-associated clonotypes exhibited CD8+ identity and were relatively infrequent in peripheral blood. Several of the motif variants were reported before in synovial fluid and blood from reactive arthritis. Blood of patients with ankylosing spondylitis appeared to be characterized by a TCR beta motif of several highly homologous variants. Disease-associated clones were reportedly significantly overrepresented in matched ankylosing spondylitis synovial fluid.

In the case of this clonotype: Its antigen is currently unknown.

With 11 bases removed from V and 6 bases from J, the gap between germline ends came to 10 bases. The CDR3 extends over 11 amino acids. Germline lookup yields CDR1 SNHLY and CDR2 FYNNEI. The TCR beta libraries were generated through quantitative 5'-RACE incorporating molecular barcodes. TCRdb fed the 5' RACE reads into MiXCR, producing one record per CDR3 protein. This table has about 440,000 distinct CDR3 sequences, 15% to 20% appearing once. The material sequenced was blood, either unsorted or a sorted T cell fraction (not recorded which). The TCR comes from a male donor with ankylosing spondylitis. V is TRBV2 and J is TRBJ2-2, with D maybe TRBD2 (5 bases). The CDR3 protein is CAGREAGELFF. As DNA, the CDR3 is TGTGCCGGCCGGGAAGCCGGGGAGCTGTTTTTT.